This T cell receptor (beta chain) comes out of a study of T cell responses to AZD1222 COVID-19 vaccine. For the study at large: Some second doses came at about 4 weeks and others at about 12 weeks; these were pooled.

Some clones are missing from TCRdb's copy, which holds only in-frame ones; the method was immunoSEQ multiplex PCR. The sample includes 150,000 to 200,000 clones, approximately 92% of them seen just once. Study results and limitations: Rises in breadth and depth of Spike-specific TCRs came after two AZD1222 doses. There were vaccine-associated CD4 TCRs across spike, dominant at 160-218 and 743-854. Mostly white British, mostly female donors; authors suggested clonal diversity may be underestimated.

Notes on this clone: Its antigen remains unknown.

Trimming stripped 5 bases from V and 1 base from J, with 17 bases between. Germline V CDR1 and CDR2: MNHEY, SMNVEV (reference sequence). CDR3 length: 16 residues. The V gene is TRBV27, the J gene TRBJ1-1; tentatively, D is TRBD1 (5 bases). Sequencing used peripheral blood, obtained on day 0 of AZD1222 vaccination. This clonotype was obtained from an adult in good health. The DNA of the CDR3 is TGTGCCAGCAGTCCGAGCCAAGGGGATTGGAACACTGAAGCTTTCTTT. Its translation: CASSPSQGDWNTEAFF.